This TCR beta chain came from a study of CD8 T cells in ankylosing spondylitis. As for this clonotype: Its antigen is currently unknown.

Trimming pared 0 bases from V and 0 bases from J, leaving 11 bases between. This CDR3 comprises 16 residues. CDR1 and CDR2 (germline): SGHRS, YFSETQ. Researchers built TCR beta libraries using quantitative 5'-RACE with molecular barcodes. TCRdb ran MiXCR on the 5' RACE reads and lists one entry per CDR3 protein. The sample yields roughly 450,000 distinct CDR3 sequences, roughly 26% seen once. Study outcomes and limitations: As for the disease-linked clones, they showed a CD8+ phenotype and occurred at relatively low frequencies in peripheral blood. Blood from ankylosing spondylitis patients appeared to carry a characteristic roughly 8-variant TCR beta motif.

Sequencing was performed on blood, either unsorted or a sorted T cell fraction (not recorded which). This sequence joins TRBV5-1 and TRBJ2-3; the D call may be TRBD1 or TRBD2 (5 bases each). This clonotype was sampled from a male donor with ankylosing spondylitis. CDR3 nucleotides: TGCGCCAGCAGCTTGGAGGGGAGAGGGAGCACAGATACGCAGTATTTT. It yields the protein CASSLEGRGSTDTQYF.